This TCR beta chain was captured in a study of T cells after yellow fever vaccination. Generation of TCR cDNA used 5'RACE template switching (which added a universal primer site and UMIs). TCRdb reprocessed the 5' RACE reads via MiXCR and lists one record per CDR3 protein. The profile covers fewer than 500,000 distinct CDR3 sequences, with under 20% appearing a single time and 15% to 20% taken by the ten largest. This CDR3 contains 14 residues. The germline V and J ends were trimmed by 5 bases and 6 bases, with 14 bases remaining between them. Germline values: CDR1 MNHEY, CDR2 SVGAGI. The clonotype was recovered from a man between 18 and 35 years old who received the YFV17D yellow fever vaccine. The chain is built from TRBV6-5 and TRBJ2-4, with a possible D match to TRBD1 (6 bases). The sample in question was PBMCs, obtained before the yellow fever booster vaccination. CDR3 protein: CASSRALQGNIQYF. CDR3 DNA: TGTGCCAGCAGTAGGGCCCTACAGGGAAACATTCAGTACTTC.